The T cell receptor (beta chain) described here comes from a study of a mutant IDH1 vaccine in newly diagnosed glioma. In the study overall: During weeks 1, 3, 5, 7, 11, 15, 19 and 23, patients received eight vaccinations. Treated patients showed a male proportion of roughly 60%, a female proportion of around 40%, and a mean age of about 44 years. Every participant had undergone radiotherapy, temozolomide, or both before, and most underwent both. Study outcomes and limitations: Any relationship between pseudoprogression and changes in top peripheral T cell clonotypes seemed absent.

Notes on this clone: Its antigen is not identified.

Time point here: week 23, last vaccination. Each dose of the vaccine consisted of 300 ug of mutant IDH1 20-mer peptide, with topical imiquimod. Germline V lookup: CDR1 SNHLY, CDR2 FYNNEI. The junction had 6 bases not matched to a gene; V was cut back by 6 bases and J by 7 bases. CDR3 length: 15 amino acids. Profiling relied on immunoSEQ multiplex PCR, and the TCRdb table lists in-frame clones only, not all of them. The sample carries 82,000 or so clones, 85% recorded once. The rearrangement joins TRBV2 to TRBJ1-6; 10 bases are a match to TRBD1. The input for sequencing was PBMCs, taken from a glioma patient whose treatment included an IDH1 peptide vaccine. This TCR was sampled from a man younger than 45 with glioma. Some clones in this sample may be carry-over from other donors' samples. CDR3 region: CASRAGQGGNSPLHF. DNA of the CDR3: TGTGCCAGCAGGGCCGGACAGGGGGGGAATTCACCCCTCCACTTT.